The 8 T cell receptor beta chains listed next were all sequenced from one sample in a study of blood T cell repertoires in COVID-19. Assay used: immunoSEQ multiplex PCR; TCRdb lists only in-frame clones, some missing. The sample shows fewer than 50,000 clones, roughly 77% of them seen only once. Sequencing was carried out using peripheral blood. The receptors derive from an elderly man with active or convalescent COVID-19.

The chain recombines TRBV30 with TRBJ2-3; 13 bases map to TRBD2. The V gene end was trimmed by 5 bases and the J gene end by 4 bases; junction bases not matched to a gene: 0. The CDR3 extends over 13 amino acids. CDR1 and CDR2 (germline): GTSNPN, SVGIG (reference sequence). The CDR3 DNA reads TGTGCCTGGGGACTAGCGGGGGCAGATACGCAGTATTTT. This encodes CAWGLAGADTQYF.

The table lists this clone with a few counts. The gene calls are TRBV5-8 and TRBJ2-5; 10 nucleotides match TRBD1. The germline gives CDR1 SGHTS, CDR2 YDEGEE. The CDR3 runs to 16 residues. Trimming cost V 1 base and J 2 bases; bases outside gene matches: 5. The chain's CDR3 is CASSLWGQGIQETQYF. The CDR3 DNA reads as TGTGCCAGCAGCTTGTGGGGACAGGGGATACAAGAGACCCAGTACTTC.

This sequence joins TRBV19 and TRBJ1-5; D is unclear. CDR1 and CDR2 (germline): LNHDA, SQIVND (reference sequence). Trimming took 1 base from V and 6 from J, leaving 7 bases between them. This CDR3 has 13 residues. The CDR3 sequence: CASSIAPLQPQHF. In DNA form, the CDR3 reads TGTGCCAGTAGTATAGCCCCCCTTCAGCCCCAGCATTTT.

This clone was counted between two and nine times. V usage is TRBV14 and J usage is TRBJ1-4; possible D gene TRBD1, 5 bases. CDR1 and CDR2 from the germline V gene are SGHDN and FVKESK. This CDR3 comprises 13 residues. Between the trimmed V and J ends, which lost 2 bases and 11 bases, there was a span of 12 bases. The CDR3 region is CASSQSWGEKLFF. As DNA, the CDR3 is TGTGCCAGCAGCCAATCCTGGGGGGAGAAACTGTTTTTT.

The chain combines TRBV5-1 with TRBJ1-2, with 8 bases lining up with TRBD1. With V trimmed by 2 bases and J by 8 bases, 11 bases remained unmatched. This CDR3 is 15 amino acids long. Per germline, CDR1 SGHRS and CDR2 YFSETQ. CDR3 amino acids: CASSFQSGTGYGYTF. CDR3 bases: TGCGCCAGCAGCTTTCAATCCGGGACAGGTTACGGCTACACCTTC.

V gene TRBV7-6 combines with J gene TRBJ2-1, with 9 bases fitting TRBD2. This CDR3 region has 14 residues. CDR1 SGHVS and CDR2 FNYEAQ come from the germline V gene. The V and J ends lost 1 base and 5 bases, in that order; junction bases with no gene match: 0. CDR3 region: CASSLVAGDNEQFF. The CDR3 region has the DNA TGTGCCAGCAGCTTAGTAGCGGGAGACAATGAGCAGTTCTTC.

This clone was seen only a few times. The chain combines TRBV28 with TRBJ1-2; D is ambiguous. Germline values: CDR1 MDHEN, CDR2 SYDVKM. This CDR3 is 12 amino acids long. With 7 bases removed from V and 8 bases from J, the gap between germline ends came to 14 bases. The CDR3 DNA sequence: TGTGCCAGCACCGCCGACATAAACGGCTACACCTTC. Its protein is CASTADINGYTF.

The genes are TRBV5-1 and TRBJ1-3; D is unresolved. Germline CDR1 reads SGHRS; CDR2 reads YFSETQ. V was shortened by 1 base and J by 0 bases, with 8 bases between the two germline ends. The length of the CDR3 is 15 residues. The CDR3 DNA follows: TGCGCCAGCAGCTTGTTCCCGTTCTCTGGAAACACCATATATTTT. Translation gives CASSLFPFSGNTIYF.